The 10 T cell receptor beta chains below all came from one sample that was sequenced in a study of T cell changes during pregnancy in multiple sclerosis. Some clones are missing from TCRdb's copy, which holds only in-frame ones; the method was immunoSEQ multiplex PCR. The data show roughly 72,000 clones, nearly 95% seen once. Sequencing used CD4+ T cells from peripheral blood mononuclear cells, obtained after pregnancy. These receptors came from a female donor with multiple sclerosis, enrolled in a pregnancy study.

The chain combines TRBV19 with TRBJ1-1, with 10 bases that match TRBD1. Looked up from germline, CDR1 is LNHDA and CDR2 is SQIVND (reference sequence). Trimming removed 1 base from V and 5 bases from J; junction bases left unmatched: 10. The CDR3 runs to 17 residues. Written as DNA, the CDR3 is TGTGCCAGTAGTATAGTAAGGGGACAGGGGTCGAGGACTGAAGCTTTCTTT. Translating it yields CASSIVRGQGSRTEAFF.

The V and J genes are TRBV29-1 and TRBJ1-5; perhaps TRBD1 as D (5 bases). V dropped 4 bases and J dropped 7 bases, with 14 bases sitting between them. From germline, CDR1 is SQVTM and CDR2 ANQGSEA. The CDR3 runs to 13 residues. The DNA for the CDR3 is TGCAGCGTTGCGCAGGCGCCAGGGCAGCCCCAGCATTTT. Amino acid sequence: CSVAQAPGQPQHF.

This chain connects TRBV6-5 to TRBJ2-2, with a tentative D call TRBD2 (6 bases). CDR3 length equals 14 residues. In germline, CDR1 is MNHEY, CDR2 SVGAGI. V lost 5 bases to trimming and J lost 13 bases, with 20 bases between them. The CDR3 is CASSRLVGHVVLFF. The CDR3 nucleotides are TGTGCCAGCAGTCGACTAGTGGGGCACGTGGTGCTGTTTTTT.

CDR3: CASAKGLRKTGELFF. DNA for the CDR3: TGTGCCAGCGCCAAGGGGCTGAGAAAAACCGGGGAGCTGTTTTTT. The chain recombines TRBV28 with TRBJ2-2, with D possibly matching TRBD1 (5 bases). The germline V gene has CDR1 MDHEN and CDR2 SYDVKM. Trimming took off 8 bases at V and 5 bases at J, with 18 bases between the two ends. This CDR3 has 15 amino acids.

This CDR3 reads CASSTRSRQGMGQPQHF. CDR3 sequence (DNA): TGTGCCAGTAGTACCCGATCGAGACAGGGGATGGGTCAGCCCCAGCATTTT. The chain employs TRBV19 and TRBJ1-5, with TRBD1 matching over 8 bases. The CDR3 is made up of 17 amino acids. Germline V CDR1 and CDR2: LNHDA, SQIVND (reference sequence). V shed 4 bases and J 6 bases; nucleotides not matched to a gene: 14.

The genes are TRBV2 and TRBJ2-1, with 9 positions matching TRBD1. The CDR3 covers 13 residues. Germline V CDR1 and CDR2: SNHLY, FYNNEI. V dropped 8 bases and J dropped 6; count of bases not matched to a gene: 5. The CDR3 DNA follows: TGTGCCAGCCGCCGGGACAGGGCCAATGAGCAGTTCTTC. It translates to CASRRDRANEQFF.

The chain links TRBV6-5 to TRBJ2-3; tentative D call: TRBD1 (6 bases). This CDR3 contains 16 residues. Germline V lookup: CDR1 MNHEY, CDR2 SVGAGI. Between the trimmed V and J ends, which lost 1 base and 0 bases, there was a span of 11 bases. As DNA, the CDR3 is TGTGCCAGCAGTTACTTAGGGGACATTAGCACAGATACGCAGTATTTT. It yields the protein CASSYLGDISTDTQYF.

A single count supports this clone. The rearrangement links TRBV28 to TRBJ2-7; 10 bases agree with TRBD2. Trimming at V came to 6 bases and at J to 0 bases, leaving 2 bases not matched to a gene. Germline CDR1 is MDHEN and CDR2 is SYDVKM. The CDR3 has 14 amino acids. The CDR3 bases are TGTGCCAGCAGAGCGGGGGGGAGCTCCTACGAGCAGTACTTC. It translates to CASRAGGSSYEQYF.

This clone was counted a single time. The chain carries TRBV5-1 and TRBJ1-5; D is perhaps TRBD1 (5 bases). Trimming took 0 bases from V and 5 from J, leaving 12 bases between them. In germline, CDR1 is SGHRS, CDR2 YFSETQ. The CDR3 spans 15 residues. The CDR3 spells CASSLEPGKHQPQHF. As DNA, the CDR3 is TGCGCCAGCAGCTTGGAGCCAGGGAAGCATCAGCCCCAGCATTTT.

V gene TRBV5-1 combines with J gene TRBJ1-3; 9 nucleotides line up with TRBD1. CDR3 length: 15 amino acids. The J segment lost 2 bases and the V segment lost 3 bases, leaving 3 bases of the junction unmatched. Germline assignment: CDR1 SGHRS and CDR2 YFSETQ. The DNA for the CDR3 is TGCGCCAGCAGCTCAGGACAGGGGACTGGAAACACCATATATTTT. It encodes CASSSGQGTGNTIYF. The complete variable domain, with remaining parts taken from reference TRBV5-1 and TRBJ1-3, reads KAGVTQTPRYLIKTRGQQVTLSCSPISGHRSVSWYQQTPGQGLQFLFEYFSETQRNKGNFPGRFSGRQFSNSRSEMNVSTLELGDSALYLCASSSGQGTGNTIYFGEGSWLTVV.